This T cell receptor (beta chain) was captured by sequencing in a study of beta chain features in type 1 diabetes. Study results and limitations: There was a moderate but significant shortening of TCRB CDR3s in all four CD4+ subsets of Type 1 diabetes patients.

This clone was counted between two and nine times. Its antigen is as yet unknown. What was sequenced were expressed TCRB transcripts, since all of the isolated RNA had been reverse transcribed. Generated by immunoSEQ multiplex PCR, the TCRdb table keeps only in-frame clones and is missing some. This table holds around 250,000 clones, 14% found once. Germline CDR1 is SGHTA and CDR2 is FQGNSA. The CDR3 runs to 19 residues. Trimming removed 6 bases at V and 0 bases at J, with 23 bases between. The authors obtained over 95% purity in all sorted populations. The material sequenced was naive CD4+ T cells from blood. This clonotype was obtained from a man aged 25-45 years with type 1 diabetes. This chain links TRBV7-2 with TRBJ2-2, with D possibly matching TRBD1 (5 bases). CDR3 bases: TGTGCCAGCAGAATAACAAGTACAGGCAGTATAGCGAACACCGGGGAGCTGTTTTTT. Protein: CASRITSTGSIANTGELFF. Supplemented by reference TRBV7-2 and TRBJ2-2, the full variable domain reads GAGVSQSPSNKVTEKGKDVELRCDPISGHTALYWYRQSLGQGLEFLIYFQGNSAPDKSGLPSDRFSAERTGGSVSTLTIQRTQQEDSAVYLCASRITSTGSIANTGELFFGEGSRLTVL.